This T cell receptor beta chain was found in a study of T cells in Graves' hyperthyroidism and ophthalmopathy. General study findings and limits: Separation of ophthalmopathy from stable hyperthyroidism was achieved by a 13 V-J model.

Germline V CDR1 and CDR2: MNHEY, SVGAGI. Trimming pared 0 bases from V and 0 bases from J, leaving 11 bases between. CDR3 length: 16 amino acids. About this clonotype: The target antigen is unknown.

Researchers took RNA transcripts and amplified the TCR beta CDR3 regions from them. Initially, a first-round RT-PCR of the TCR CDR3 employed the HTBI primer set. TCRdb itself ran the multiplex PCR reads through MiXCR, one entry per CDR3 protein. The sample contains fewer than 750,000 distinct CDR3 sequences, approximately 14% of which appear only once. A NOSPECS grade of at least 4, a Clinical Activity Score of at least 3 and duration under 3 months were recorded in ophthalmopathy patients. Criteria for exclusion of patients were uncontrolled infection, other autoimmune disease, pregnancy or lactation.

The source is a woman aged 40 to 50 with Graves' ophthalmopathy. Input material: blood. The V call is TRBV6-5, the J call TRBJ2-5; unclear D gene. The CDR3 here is CASSYSPPRYQETQYF. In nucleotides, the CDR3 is TGTGCCAGCAGTTACTCGCCTCCTAGGTACCAAGAGACCCAGTACTTC.